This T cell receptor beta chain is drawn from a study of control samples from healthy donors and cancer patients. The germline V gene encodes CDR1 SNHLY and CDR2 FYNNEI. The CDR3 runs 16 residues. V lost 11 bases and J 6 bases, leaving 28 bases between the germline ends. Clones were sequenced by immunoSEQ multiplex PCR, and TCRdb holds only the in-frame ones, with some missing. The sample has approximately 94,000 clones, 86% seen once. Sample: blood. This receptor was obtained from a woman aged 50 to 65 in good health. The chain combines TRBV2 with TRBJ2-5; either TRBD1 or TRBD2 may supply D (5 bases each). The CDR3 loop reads CARGSGAGAQSQTQYF. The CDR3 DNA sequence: TGTGCCCGCGGGTCCGGGGCTGGCGCTCAAAGTCAGACCCAGTACTTC.